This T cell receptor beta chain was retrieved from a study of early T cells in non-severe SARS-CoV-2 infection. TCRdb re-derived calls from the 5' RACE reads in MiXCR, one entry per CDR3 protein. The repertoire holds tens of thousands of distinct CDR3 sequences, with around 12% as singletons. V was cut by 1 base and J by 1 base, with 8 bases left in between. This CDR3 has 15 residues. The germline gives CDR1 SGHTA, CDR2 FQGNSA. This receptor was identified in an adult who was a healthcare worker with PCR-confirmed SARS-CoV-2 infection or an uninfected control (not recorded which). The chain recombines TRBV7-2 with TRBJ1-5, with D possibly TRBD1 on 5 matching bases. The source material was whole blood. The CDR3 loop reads CASSLVRASNQPQHF. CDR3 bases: TGTGCCAGCAGCTTAGTCAGGGCAAGCAATCAGCCCCAGCATTTT.